This T cell receptor beta chain was profiled in a study of molecular identifiers for immune sequencing clone quantification. Findings and limits, study-wide: Naive cells had under 1% of molecules in clones above 20 RNA copies, effectors over 97%. Detection of one spiked Jurkat cell's TCR RNA reportedly worked in one million naive cells.

Sorted cell numbers of roughly 19,000 to 1,000,000, with 10%, 30% or 50% RNA, served as input for naive CD8 libraries. For this clonotype: Antigen: not known.

Trimming stripped 2 bases from V and 4 bases from J, with 9 bases between. The CDR3 consists of 14 residues. Germline V gene lookup returns CDR1 SGHAT and CDR2 FQNNGV. Making the bulk TCR libraries relied on previously described methods and listed TCR primers. One entry per CDR3 protein results from TCRdb running MiXCR on the PCR reads. The table has more than 550,000 distinct CDR3 sequences, roughly 23% seen once. The gene calls are TRBV11-2 and TRBJ2-1; a possible D gene is TRBD1 (6 bases). The TCR sequence derives from a human donor in good health. Some libraries in this study had Jurkat cell RNA spiked in. Sequenced: naive CD8+ T cells from blood, with Jurkat cell RNA spiked in. The subset here: FACS-sorted CD8+CD4-CCR7+CD45RA+ naive T cells. Written as DNA, the CDR3 is TGTGCCAGCAGCTTACCAGGGGAATACAATGAGCAGTTCTTC. As protein: CASSLPGEYNEQFF.